These T cell receptor beta chains were read from a single sample in a study of blood T cell repertoires in COVID-19. Sequencing used immunoSEQ multiplex PCR; TCRdb keeps in-frame clones, though not all of them. The sample gives about 200,000 clones, approximately 84% of which show up once; around 4.9% is in the top ten. Sequencing was done on a sample of peripheral blood. These receptor sequences come from a woman of 80 years or more with acute or convalescent COVID-19. Both conserved end residues are part of each CDR3. The order of the fields is D gene, J gene, V gene, clone size, CDR3 protein. A D gene is named only where the DNA matches it firmly. A row's size may be missing; if present it is once, few, many or a size class.

>.|TRBJ2-7|TRBV28|.
CASSLVNEQYF
>.|TRBJ2-1|TRBV7-8|.
CASSFNGYGEQFF
>TRBD1|TRBJ1-4|TRBV30|.
CAWGDRGEKLFF
>TRBD1|TRBJ1-2|TRBV11-2|.
CASSKGQGYGYTF
>.|TRBJ1-5|TRBV7-2|.
CASSSTFRSRNNQPQHF
>TRBD2|TRBJ2-1|TRBV30|.
CAWQTSGGFYNEQFF
>TRBD2|TRBJ2-3|TRBV7-3|.
CASSLAGGVTDTQYF
>TRBD1|TRBJ2-5|TRBV28|.
CASPPFDRGKWETQYF
>.|TRBJ1-3|TRBV4-3|.
CASSFSLGGTGNTIYF
>.|TRBJ1-5|TRBV27|.
CASSLVWTQNQPQHF
>.|TRBJ2-4|TRBV2|.
CASREGLGNIQYF
>.|TRBJ1-4|TRBV27|.
CASMRGRPIRLFF
>TRBD1|TRBJ1-1|TRBV7-2|.
CASSLQGGPEAFF
>TRBD1|TRBJ1-5|TRBV18|.
CASSPTGVRQPQHF
>TRBD1|TRBJ2-2|TRBV19|.
CASSIGQGLDTGELFF
>.|TRBJ1-1|TRBV15|.
CATSTTFASEAFF
>.|TRBJ1-1|TRBV18|.
CASSPPSLNEAFF
>.|TRBJ1-4|TRBV3-1/TRBV3-2|once
CASRLTSNEKLFF
>.|TRBJ1-1|TRBV7-9|.
CASSFAAEGTEAFF
>TRBD2|TRBJ2-3|TRBV5-4|.
CASSSSGISTDTQYF
>TRBD2|TRBJ2-1|TRBV6-5|once
CASSYSTSGRARIFF
>TRBD2|TRBJ2-3|TRBV7-8|.
CASSLRDYTYF
>.|TRBJ2-4|TRBV7-9|.
CASRRGDGNIQYF
>TRBD1|TRBJ1-1|TRBV6-5|.
CASSFRQGQVNTEAFF
>TRBD2|TRBJ2-5|TRBV3-1/TRBV3-2|few
CASSQGLAGGRETQYF
>TRBD1|TRBJ1-5|TRBV28|.
CASSTTGQGSQPQHF
>TRBD1|TRBJ1-3|TRBV9|.
CASSVGTGTGVNTIYF
>.|TRBJ1-5|TRBV7-2|.
CASSLADQGQPQHF
>TRBD2|TRBJ2-7|TRBV10-3|.
CAISYIAGYEQYF
>.|TRBJ1-2|TRBV20-1|.
CSARDLLGYTF
>.|TRBJ2-7|TRBV14|.
CASSQGDSAYEQYF
>TRBD2|TRBJ2-7|TRBV5-4|.
CASSLGLATSYEQYF
>.|TRBJ1-5|TRBV6-2/TRBV6-3|.
CASSLRGYQPQHF
>TRBD1|TRBJ1-2|TRBV29-1|.
CSVEDQGRGHGYTF
>.|TRBJ1-5|TRBV15|.
CATSRDRDSNQPQHF
>TRBD2|TRBJ2-1|TRBV5-4|.
CASSLELAGGRDEQFF
>.|TRBJ2-7|TRBV2|once
CASSERYEQYF
>.|TRBJ1-1|TRBV28|.
CASSSPGRSNTEAFF
>.|TRBJ2-2|TRBV20-1|.
CSASTQGRELFF
>TRBD2|TRBJ2-5|TRBV11-1|.
CASSPTSGRAVETQYF
>.|TRBJ1-1|TRBV2|.
CATGVVMNTEAFF
>.|TRBJ1-1|TRBV19|.
CASGPTEAFF
>TRBD2|TRBJ2-2|TRBV30|.
CAWRSAGGPGGELFF
>.|TRBJ1-4|TRBV19|.
CASSSRGRATNEKLFF
>TRBD1|TRBJ2-7|TRBV5-6|.
CASRPRLRGPDEQYF
>.|TRBJ1-4|TRBV27|.
CASRRRGGVEKLFF
>.|TRBJ1-3|TRBV7-9|.
CASSLMGEATGNTIYF
>TRBD1|TRBJ1-2|TRBV5-4|.
CASSNRTGGFYGYTF
>.|TRBJ1-5|TRBV9|.
CASSEWEWNQPQHF
>.|TRBJ1-5|TRBV12-3/TRBV12-4|.
CASSLSLIQPQHF
>TRBD2|TRBJ2-5|TRBV27|.
CASSPRTSGQETQYF
>TRBD2|TRBJ2-7|TRBV7-9|.
CASSSRWSPGGPYEQYF
>TRBD1|TRBJ1-2|TRBV12-5|.
CASGLLRTGLHGYTF
>.|TRBJ2-7|TRBV12-5|.
CASGQSGPLGEQYF
>.|TRBJ1-1|TRBV30|.
CAWSKKNTEAFF
>.|TRBJ1-2|TRBV6-6|few
CASSYPQQTLYGYTF